The source of this TCR beta chain is a study of cytomegalovirus exposure and HLA in healthy donors (dated by TCRdb to the late 2010s). For the study in its entirety: An earlier analysis of approximately 600 of the donors reported 276 Gb of sequence data and about 100 million unique TCR beta sequences from about 200 million T cells. About 300 gigabases of sequencing data and around 85 million unique TCR sequences made up an early release that covered about 640 HLA-typed donors. Among the roughly 370 genotyped donors, around 79% belonged to the genetic ancestry cluster associated with self-reported Caucasian donors. The study aimed to test whether cataloging public T cell receptors could reveal signatures of past pathogen exposure. Using immunosequencing, the study profiled T cell repertoires from 666 subjects and related those repertoires to cytomegalovirus serostatus. Besides the first cohort of approximately 710 subjects, a separate validation cohort made up of 120 different subjects was used. To predict cytomegalovirus infection status, the study brought together high-throughput TCR immunosequencing, statistical association of individual TCRs with disease status, and machine learning. A later analysis re-examined previously published TCR beta repertoires from hundreds of donors and added high-resolution HLA genotyping to investigate patterns of TCR occurrence. The later analysis used no new phenotypic data to find candidate immune exposures, relying instead on TCR beta sequences and their occurrence across donors. In an earlier analysis of 500 to 650 of the donors, high-throughput TCR beta sequencing was used to judge whether each TCR beta V gene segment behaved as functional or pseudogenic. Alongside the repertoire data, information on donor age, sex, ethnicity and CMV serostatus was compiled. A later genetic analysis used genome-wide SNP genotypes for about three fifths of the 666 donors, treating that subset as a discovery cohort. Every discovery cohort repertoire had been produced on one sequencing platform. HLA typing included class I and class II loci at four-digit resolution. The number of typed donors differed by locus: about 629-640 for A, B, C, DRB1 and DQB1; some 540 for DQA1; 606 for DPA1; and approximately 450 for DPB1. Five DR-DQ haplotypes were handled as single units for association and clustering, since linkage in the cohort was strong. Among 300 to 450 genotyped donors of the cohort, an average of about 240,000 unique TCR beta nucleotide sequences were sequenced per donor, roughly 20% of them non-productive.

A word on this clone: The clone's antigen remains unknown. Base qualities are not provided; no much larger clone lies one nucleotide away.

V sheds 5 bases and J sheds 7 bases, leaving 17 bases between their ends. The germline V gene (reference sequence) gives CDR1 as PRHDT and CDR2 as FYEKMQ. The CDR3 contains 14 residues, cysteine and phenylalanine counted. Just CDR3 DNA is preserved here, 42 bases in frame from base 1. The library was prepared using the immunoSEQ multiplex PCR assay. A mixture of 60 forward primers for TCR Vbeta segments and 13 reverse primers for TCR Jbeta segments was used in the multiplex PCR. A multiplex PCR assay on genomic DNA amplified the CDR3 region of rearranged TCR beta genes. The amplified TCR beta libraries were sequenced on the Illumina HiSeq System as 87-base-pair reads. The original methods were these. Across the roughly 600 repertoires, a later analysis counted some 81 million unique TCR beta chains, approximately 10 million of which were shared by at least two donors. Raw reads were error-corrected and collapsed into unique sequences with a nearest-neighbor algorithm that merged closely related sequences to remove PCR and sequencing errors. V, D and J gene segments were assigned by aligning CDR3 sequences to IMGT reference sequences. For a sequence to be retained, at least a six-nucleotide match to both a V gene segment and a J gene segment was required. Rearrangements were called productive when the CDR3 lacked stop codons and stayed in frame with V and J; all others were non-productive. Following IMGT convention, CDR3 was defined as the stretch from the second conserved V-encoded cysteine to the conserved J-encoded phenylalanine. Sequences without an unambiguous match to a single V gene segment were excluded from the earlier analysis of approximately 600 of the donors. An earlier analysis of roughly 590 of the donors called V segments functional above 56.7% productive rearrangements and segregating when the between-donor standard deviation exceeded 5%. To diagnose cytomegalovirus status from the catalog of TCR beta chain sequences, a statistical classification framework was built. In a later analysis, V and J genes were assigned by comparing TCR nucleotide sequences against IMGT/GENE-DB human TR gene sequences. In a later analysis, CDR3 sequences and most-parsimonious VDJ recombination scenarios were assigned using the TCRdist pipeline. A later analysis defined each TCR beta chain by its CDR3 amino acid sequence plus V-gene family, and excluded reads lacking a unique V-gene family. In a later analysis, fewer than 600 highly shared, low-generation-probability nucleotide sequences were removed to address suspected cross-contamination and a sequencing artifact. For each public chain, a later analysis derived a clonal expansion index from normalized ranks of inferred template counts within each repertoire. In a later analysis, generation probabilities were computed with a VDJ recombination model fitted to out-of-frame rearrangements, and the resulting probabilities were checked against IGoR. A later analysis scored TCR-TCR, TCR-HLA and TCR-CMV co-occurrence with hypergeometric tests, applying a repertoire-size bias correction to TCR pairs. False discovery rates were estimated in a later analysis by permuting HLA or CMV assignments 20 times. A later analysis grouped co-occurring TCRs with DBSCAN, adding TCRdist sequence similarity when clustering within HLA-allele-positive subsets. Repertoires with fewer than 30,000 or more than 120,000 public chains, plus five repertoires with anomalous nucleotide sharing, were excluded from co-occurrence clustering. In TCRdb, the immuneACCESS table is reduced to in-frame sequences with V and J assigned. These tables do not hold every clone; where another copy was compared, an unresolved V gene accounts for under half, and the others remain unexplained. That table furnishes V, J and clone size, whereas the DNA furnished D and trimming. The sample contains more than 150,000 clones, about 80% of them found a single time. The ten largest account for over 1.1% of the sample.

In total, about 650 healthy bone marrow donors made up the cohort. All cohort members were sampled while nominally healthy, although unrecorded immune exposures were likely present. The donor was CMV seronegative and was included in the group of about 400 seronegative cohort members. A peripheral blood sample was collected from each donor, and TCR beta sequencing was performed on peripheral blood mononuclear cells. The Qiagen DNeasy Blood Extraction Kit was used to extract genomic DNA from the blood cell samples. Paper-wide results and their limitations: A later analysis found that TCR association rates varied across HLA loci, with DRB1 alleles showing the most associated TCRs and HLA-C alleles the fewest. The authors suggested that the approach could potentially be extended to other disease states and immunological phenotypes. A further reported finding was that TCR beta sequences accurately predicted the HLA-A and HLA-B alleles for most subjects in the first cohort. This cohort had only TCR beta chains sequenced, and the lack of alpha or paired-chain data limited which features could be detected. Correlated functional status among segregating V segments might reflect linkage disequilibrium, but an unknown experimental factor could not be ruled out. A later genetic analysis reported fewer N-insertions in productive TCRs among donors in an Asian-associated ancestry cluster than the roughly 720-donor mean. In a later analysis, HLA-associated TCR beta chains were found to be more clonally expanded and to have lower generation probabilities than equally common non-associated chains. Some IMGT-functional V segments, including TRBV6-2 and TRBV6-3, could not be distinguished by the 87-base-pair reads and were therefore excluded. Immune exposure information for the cohort was limited to CMV serostatus. In an earlier analysis of under 600 of the donors, most TCR beta V segments were observed in productive rearrangements about 87% or about 30% of the time, broadly matching IMGT annotations. When HLA alleles, especially DR and DQ, strongly co-occurred, TCR associations were difficult to assign to individual alleles. Because counts were too low, 15 to 20 rarely observed V segments, including chromosome 9 orphons, were excluded from the earlier analysis of 587 of the donors. A cluster of highly shared sequence variants was judged likely to represent a technical artifact of the sequencing pipeline. Cytomegalovirus status was reported to be diagnosed by the classifier with high specificity and sensitivity in both the original and validation cohorts. A total of fewer than 200 TCR beta chains were listed by the study as associated with cytomegalovirus. A few of the identified cytomegalovirus-associated TCR beta chains were confirmed in vitro to be specific for cytomegalovirus antigens. Sequencing depth was assumed to be roughly uniform across donors in the presence/absence analyses, though that assumption may not hold. Because HLA typing was unavailable for some donors at each locus, only the typed subset was used in association tests. Most CMV-associated TCR beta chains appeared to be HLA-restricted in a later analysis, and the HLA associations seemed to be driven largely by CMV exposure. In a later genetic analysis, a missense DCLRE1C variant was associated with V-gene and J-gene trimming of TCR beta chains, and the association was replicated in an independent cohort. Most TCR sequences were seen in very few donors, while some public TCRs were found in many individuals. Several of the top co-occurrence clusters appeared to be linked to parvovirus B19, influenza, CMV and Epstein-Barr virus, according to a later analysis. A later analysis associated 16,951 TCR beta sequences with specific HLA alleles at a false discovery rate of 0.05.

The clonotype was recovered from a man between 18 and 29 years old in good health and CMV-seronegative. Sequences were obtained from PBMCs. The sequence links TRBV13 to TRBJ2-5; the D gene is possibly TRBD2, with 6 bases matching. The bases read TGTGCCAGCAGCAAAAGGGACGGAGGGAGGACCCAGTACTTC. Its product reads: CASSKRDGGRTQYF.